These 17 T cell receptor beta chains share one sample of origin, sequenced in a study of CD8+CD57+ T cells in acquired aplastic anemia (dated by TCRdb to the late 2010s). Instrument on record: Illumina HiSeq 2000. Genomic DNA was used as template for profiling of TCR beta VDJ combinations and CDR3 sequences. The public reads were quality trimmed at Q25 with fastp and then assembled into clones with MiXCR by TCRdb, keeping productive beta chains. Duplicate CDR3 protein sequences are folded into a single record with the most common DNA and genes. For this sample there are some 220,000 distinct CDR3 sequences; about a third appear just once. The ten largest make up roughly 1.1% of the sample. The sequenced sample was sorted CD4+, CD8+, or CD8+CD57+ T cells (not recorded which) from PBMCs. The receptors originated from a human donor in good health, serving as a control.

This clonotype came up many times. The V and J genes are TRBV4-1 and TRBJ1-1; D unresolved. Per germline, CDR1 MGHRA and CDR2 YSYEKL. The CDR3 has 13 residues. V lost 5 bases and J 0 bases, leaving 7 bases between the germline ends. This CDR3 is CASSSQLNTEAFF. The CDR3 bases are TGCGCCAGCAGCTCACAGTTGAACACTGAAGCTTTCTTT.

As concerns this clonotype: This could be a read error, since a much larger clone is one nucleotide away. V is TRBV7-9 and J is TRBJ1-1; tentatively, D is TRBD1 (5 bases). This CDR3 region has 15 residues. Germline CDR1 SEHNR, CDR2 FQNEAQ (reference sequence). CDR3 sequence reads: CASSFYRAGRRLASF. CDR3 nucleotide sequence: TGTGCCAGCAGCTTTTATAGGGCAGGGCGGCGATTGGCTTCCTTT.

This chain uses TRBV7-9 with TRBJ1-1, with 7 bases lining up with TRBD1. Germline trimming cut 6 bases from V and 1 base from J; bases unmatched to any gene: 8. The CDR3 has 15 amino acids. Germline CDR1 is SEHNR and CDR2 is FQNEAQ (reference sequence). DNA of the CDR3: TGTGCCAGCAGTTTCAGACAGGGCCCGAACACTGAAGCTTTCTTT. It specifies CASSFRQGPNTEAFF.

CDR3 DNA: TGTGCCACCAGTCGAGGGAGAGGCCCTTGCTCCTACGAGCAGTACTTC. Encoded protein: CATSRGRGPCSYEQYF. The J gene is TRBJ2-7, the V gene TRBV15, with D possibly being TRBD2 (5 bases). The CDR3 is 16 residues long. The V end lost 6 bases, the J end lost 0 bases, and 18 bases lay between the germline ends. CDR1 LNHNV and CDR2 YYDKDF come from the germline V gene (reference sequence).

The chain links TRBV7-6 to TRBJ1-6; unclear D gene. V lost 6 bases to trimming and J lost 3 bases, with 6 bases between them. Germline loops: CDR1 SGHVS, CDR2 FNYEAQ. The length of the CDR3 is 13 residues. The CDR3: CASSTDYNSPLHF. CDR3 DNA sequence: TGTGCCAGCAGTACCGACTATAATTCACCCCTCCACTTT.

In this sample, this clonotype turned up many times. This chain joins TRBV15 and TRBJ2-7; TRBD1 aligns across 10 bases. Unmatched junction bases numbered 5, after V lost 2 bases and J lost 4 bases. The length of the CDR3 is 15 residues. Germline values: CDR1 LNHNV, CDR2 YYDKDF (reference sequence). Here the CDR3 DNA reads TGTGCCACCAGCAGATCCGGGACAGGGGCATACGAGCAGTACTTC. It yields the protein CATSRSGTGAYEQYF. Full variable domain (remainder filled in from reference TRBV15 and TRBJ2-7): DAMVIQNPRYQVTQFGKPVTLSCSQTLNHNVMYWYQQKSSQAPKLLFHYYDKDFNNEADTPDNFQSRRPNTSFCFLDIRSPGLGDTAMYLCATSRSGTGAYEQYFGPGTRLTVT.

This clonotype was seen more than once but under ten times. The rearrangement uses TRBV2 and TRBJ1-6; no firm D call. Germline CDR1 reads SNHLY; CDR2 reads FYNNEI. The length of the CDR3 is 14 residues. Trimming left V 5 bases short and J 4 bases short, with 9 bases between. The CDR3 loop is CASSFDPYNSPLHF. For the CDR3, the DNA is TGTGCCAGCAGTTTCGACCCTTATAATTCACCCCTCCACTTT.

At least ten counts were recorded for this clonotype. The chain employs TRBV20-1 and TRBJ1-1, with 9 bases that match TRBD1. This CDR3 comprises 16 residues. Germline V gene data show CDR1 as DFQATT and CDR2 as SNEGSKA (reference sequence). Losses at the gene ends were 1 base for V and 4 bases for J; bases not matched to a gene: 10. The CDR3 DNA reads as TGCAGTGCTAGAGGACCGGGACAGGGAACTTCCACTGAAGCTTTCTTT. As protein: CSARGPGQGTSTEAFF.

This clonotype was picked up many times. The chain combines TRBV6-1 with TRBJ1-5; D call uncertain. Deletions cut 7 bases from V and 1 base from J, with 8 bases between. Germline CDR1 is MNHNS and CDR2 is SASEGT. This CDR3 contains 13 residues. CDR3 in amino acids: CASKRESNQPQHF. CDR3 sequence (DNA): TGTGCCAGCAAACGGGAAAGCAATCAGCCCCAGCATTTT.

In this sample, this clonotype turned up many times. The chain has TRBV7-2 and TRBJ2-7; tentatively, D is TRBD1 or TRBD2 (5 bases each). V lost 2 bases and J 3 bases, leaving 11 bases between the germline ends. Germline CDR1 SGHTA, CDR2 FQGNSA. The CDR3 has 14 amino acids. CDR3 residues: CASSLRGTGYEQYF. The CDR3, as DNA: TGTGCCAGCAGCTTAAGAGGGACCGGCTACGAGCAGTACTTC.

The J gene is TRBJ2-5, the V gene TRBV15; possibly TRBD1 for D (6 bases). V was clipped by 0 bases and J by 0 bases, with 14 bases between them. Germline V lookup: CDR1 LNHNV, CDR2 YYDKDF (reference sequence). The CDR3 totals 17 residues. CDR3 sequence reads: CATSREAGGRDQETQYF. Written as DNA, the CDR3 is TGTGCCACCAGCAGAGAGGCTGGGGGCCGTGACCAAGAGACCCAGTACTTC.

This clonotype was observed many times. The rearrangement uses TRBV20-1 and TRBJ2-7; D not resolved. Germline V CDR1 and CDR2: DFQATT, SNEGSKA (reference sequence). The CDR3 sequence is 15 residues long. V shed 1 base and J shed 0 bases, with 13 bases lying between them. DNA of the CDR3: TGCAGTGCTAGAGCCAGGACGCCCTCCTCCTACGAGCAGTACTTC. Residues: CSARARTPSSYEQYF.

CDR3 amino acids: CALTGTSGSIEQFF. CDR3 in DNA: TGTGCCTTGACCGGGACTAGCGGGAGCATTGAGCAGTTCTTC. The chain uses TRBV2 and TRBJ2-1, with 14 bases fitting TRBD2. The junction had 9 bases not matched to a gene; V was cut back by 11 bases and J by 9 bases. CDR3 size: 14 residues. Germline V gives CDR1 SNHLY, CDR2 FYNNEI.

This chain connects TRBV11-1 to TRBJ2-1, with 11 bases lining up with TRBD2. The ends lost 6 bases at V and 8 bases at J; junction bases unmatched: 9. The CDR3 loop spans 15 amino acids. Germline V lookup: CDR1 SGHAT, CDR2 FQDESV (reference sequence). CDR3 sequence: CASRGWTSGWDEQFF. The CDR3 DNA follows: TGTGCCAGCAGAGGATGGACTAGCGGGTGGGATGAGCAGTTCTTC.

For this clonotype: This may arise from a read error, as a much more abundant clone is one base away. The chain has TRBV5-1 and TRBJ2-5; no firm D call. Germline CDR1 SGHRS, CDR2 YFSETQ. With 0 bases removed from V and 5 bases from J, the gap between germline ends came to 8 bases. The CDR3 contains 13 residues. This CDR3 reads CASSLGTFETQYF. Written as DNA, the CDR3 is TGCGCCAGCAGCTTGGGTACATTTGAGACCCAGTACTTC.

The chain has TRBV10-2 and TRBJ2-5; 14 nucleotides align to TRBD2. CDR3 length: 17 residues. The ends lost 2 bases at V and 5 bases at J; junction bases unmatched: 7. Germline CDR1 and CDR2: WSHSY and SAAADI. CDR3 sequence (DNA): TGCGCCAGCAGTGAGGGACTAGCGGGGGGTGGCTATGAGACCCAGTACTTC. Its translation: CASSEGLAGGGYETQYF.

This clonotype has at least ten counts. In DNA, the CDR3 is TGTGCCAGTAGTATAGTGAGCGGGGGACGGAATGAGCAGTTCTTC. Translating gives CASSIVSGGRNEQFF. The chain carries TRBV19 and TRBJ2-1; 8 bases fit TRBD2. J gave up 7 bases and V 1 base, and 6 bases lay outside the gene matches. The germline gives CDR1 LNHDA, CDR2 SQIVND (reference sequence). The length of the CDR3 is 15 residues.